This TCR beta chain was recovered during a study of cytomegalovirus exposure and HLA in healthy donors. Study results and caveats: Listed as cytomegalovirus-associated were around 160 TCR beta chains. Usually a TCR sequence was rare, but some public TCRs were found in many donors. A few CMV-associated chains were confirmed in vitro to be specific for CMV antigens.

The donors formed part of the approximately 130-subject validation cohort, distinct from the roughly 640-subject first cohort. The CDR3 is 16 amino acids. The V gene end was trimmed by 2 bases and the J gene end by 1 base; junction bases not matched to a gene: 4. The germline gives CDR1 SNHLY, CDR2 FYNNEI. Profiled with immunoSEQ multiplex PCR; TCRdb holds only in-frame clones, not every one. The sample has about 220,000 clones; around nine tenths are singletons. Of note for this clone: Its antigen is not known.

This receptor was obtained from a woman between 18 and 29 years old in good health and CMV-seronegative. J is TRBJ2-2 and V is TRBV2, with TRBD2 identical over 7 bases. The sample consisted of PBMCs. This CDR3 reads CASSELAGENTGELFF. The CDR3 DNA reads TGTGCCAGCAGTGAATTGGCGGGAGAGAACACCGGGGAGCTGTTTTTT. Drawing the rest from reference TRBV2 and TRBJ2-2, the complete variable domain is EPEVTQTPSHQVTQMGQEVILRCVPISNHLYFYWYRQILGQKVEFLVSFYNNEISEKSEIFDDQFSVERPDGSNFTLKIRSTKLEDSAMYFCASSELAGENTGELFFGEGSRLTVL.